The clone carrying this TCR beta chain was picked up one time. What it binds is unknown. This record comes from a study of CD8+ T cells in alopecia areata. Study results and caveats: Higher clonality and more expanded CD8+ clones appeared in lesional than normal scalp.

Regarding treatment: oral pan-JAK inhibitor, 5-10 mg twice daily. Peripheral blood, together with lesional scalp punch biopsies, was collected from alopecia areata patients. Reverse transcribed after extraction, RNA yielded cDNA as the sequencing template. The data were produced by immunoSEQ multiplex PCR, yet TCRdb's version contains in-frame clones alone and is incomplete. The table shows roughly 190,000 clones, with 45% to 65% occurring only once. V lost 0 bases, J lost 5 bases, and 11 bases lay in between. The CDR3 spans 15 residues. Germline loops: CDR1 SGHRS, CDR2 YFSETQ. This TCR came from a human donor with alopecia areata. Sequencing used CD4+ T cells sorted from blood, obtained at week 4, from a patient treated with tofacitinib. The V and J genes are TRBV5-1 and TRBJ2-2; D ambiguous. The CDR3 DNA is TGCGCCAGCAGCTTGGCTACAAGGGCAACCGGGGAGCTGTTTTTT. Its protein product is CASSLATRATGELFF.